One and the same sample provided the 13 T cell receptor beta chains below, sequenced in a study of shared clonotypes between healthy human individuals. The table came from immunoSEQ multiplex PCR; TCRdb's copy has only in-frame clones and leaves some out. This table holds about a million clones, more than 75% found once. The specimen sequenced was memory CD4+ T cells sorted from blood. Documented subset: CD45RA-negative fraction. The receptor set was obtained from a man between 18 and 35 years old in good health.

The chain has TRBV9 and TRBJ2-3; no clear D gene. Germline V gene sequence: CDR1 SGDLS, CDR2 YYNGEE. The CDR3 covers 15 residues. Between the trimmed V and J ends, which lost 3 bases and 2 bases, there was a span of 13 bases. CDR3 protein: CASSGRSSATDTQYF. The CDR3 DNA sequence: TGTGCCAGCAGCGGTAGATCCTCTGCCACAGATACGCAGTATTTT.

This rearrangement joins TRBV28 to TRBJ1-5; TRBD1 might be the D (5 bases). V lost 3 bases to trimming and J lost 6 bases, with 12 bases between them. The CDR3 is 14 amino acids. Germline values: CDR1 MDHEN, CDR2 SYDVKM. CDR3 sequence reads: CASSLVAGPQPQHF. The CDR3 DNA reads as TGTGCCAGCAGTTTGGTGGCGGGGCCTCAGCCCCAGCATTTT.

The gene calls are TRBV6-5 and TRBJ1-4; D call uncertain. There are 15 residues in the CDR3. Trimming removed 6 bases at V and 3 bases at J, with 14 bases between. The V gene's germline CDR1 is MNHEY and CDR2 SVGAGI. The CDR3 DNA reads TGTGCCAGCAGCCTACGGCGATCACCTAATGAAAAACTGTTTTTT. Translating it yields CASSLRRSPNEKLFF.

The genes are TRBV19 and TRBJ1-4; D is uncertain. CDR1 and CDR2 (germline): LNHDA, SQIVND (reference sequence). This CDR3 has 14 amino acids. The V end lost 3 bases, the J end lost 4 bases, and 9 bases lay between the germline ends. CDR3 nucleotide sequence: TGTGCCAGTAGTATTCAGGCCGTTAATGAAAAACTGTTTTTT. Protein sequence: CASSIQAVNEKLFF.

The chain employs TRBV6-5 and TRBJ2-3; perhaps D is TRBD1 or TRBD2 (5 bases each). The V gene lost 2 bases and the J gene lost 4 bases, with 16 bases spanning the gap. Germline V lookup: CDR1 MNHEY, CDR2 SVGAGI. The CDR3 length is 16 residues. The CDR3, as DNA: TGTGCCAGCAGTTACCGGGACCCCGTATTTTCAGATACGCAGTATTTT. Amino acids: CASSYRDPVFSDTQYF.

This clone was observed a handful of times. The chain employs TRBV6-5 and TRBJ1-1; 7 bases match TRBD1. Germline loops: CDR1 MNHEY, CDR2 SVGAGI. This CDR3 has 14 residues. The J segment lost 6 bases and the V segment lost 5 bases, leaving 9 bases of the junction unmatched. The chain's CDR3 is CASSPGQERAEAFF. The CDR3, as DNA: TGTGCCAGCAGTCCCGGACAGGAGAGGGCTGAAGCTTTCTTT.

The chain recombines TRBV2 with TRBJ1-4; no clear D gene. V shed 10 bases and J shed 8 bases, with 14 bases lying between them. The CDR3 consists of 12 residues. Per germline, CDR1 SNHLY and CDR2 FYNNEI. CDR3 loop: CATTKGEEKLFF. CDR3 DNA: TGTGCCACCACCAAGGGTGAGGAAAAACTGTTTTTT.

This chain links TRBV5-8 with TRBJ1-2; D is unresolved. The CDR3 spans 12 residues. V shed 2 bases and J shed 5 bases, with 7 bases lying between them. CDR1 SGHTS and CDR2 YDEGEE come from the germline V gene. CDR3 sequence: CASSFRSYGYTF. CDR3 nucleotides: TGTGCCAGCAGCTTCCGCTCATATGGCTACACCTTC.

The chain employs TRBV30 and TRBJ1-5; 9 positions agree with TRBD1. Germline V CDR1 and CDR2: GTSNPN, SVGIG (reference sequence). The CDR3 spans 19 residues. With V trimmed by 3 bases and J by 5 bases, 20 bases remained unmatched. CDR3 DNA: TGTGCCTGGAGCCGTATTCGGACAGGGGAGTTACAGTGGGATCAGCCCCAGCATTTT. Protein sequence: CAWSRIRTGELQWDQPQHF.

A few counts support this clone. This sequence joins TRBV27 and TRBJ1-2, with TRBD1 as a possible D gene (6 bases). The CDR3 is 13 amino acids. Germline V gene sequence: CDR1 MNHEY, CDR2 SMNVEV (reference sequence). V was cut by 2 bases and J by 5 bases, with 9 bases left in between. CDR3 region: CASSLTGPYGYTF. The CDR3, as DNA: TGTGCCAGCAGTTTAACAGGGCCTTATGGCTACACCTTC.

A word on this clone: The same CDR3 arises from other DNA sequences in this sample as well. The chain uses TRBV2 and TRBJ1-5; D call uncertain. CDR1 is SNHLY and CDR2 is FYNNEI in the germline V gene. This CDR3 region has 13 residues. Trimming took off 6 bases at V and 0 bases at J, with 6 bases between the two ends. CDR3 in DNA: TGTGCCAGCAGGGCTTATAGCAATCAGCCCCAGCATTTT. It codes for CASRAYSNQPQHF.

The chain combines TRBV18 with TRBJ2-3; TRBD2 matches 8 bases. The CDR3 totals 15 residues. The ends lost 6 bases at V and 4 bases at J; junction bases unmatched: 9. The V gene's germline CDR1 is KGHSH and CDR2 LQKENI. The CDR3: CASSPLTSEADTQYF. The DNA of the CDR3 is TGTGCCAGCTCCCCTTTGACTAGCGAGGCAGATACGCAGTATTTT.

The chain carries TRBV7-9 and TRBJ2-1; TRBD2 matches at 12 bases. Germline V CDR1 and CDR2: SEHNR, FQNEAQ (reference sequence). This CDR3 region has 16 residues. The ends lost 5 bases at V and 6 bases at J; junction bases unmatched: 8. The CDR3 is CASSIQTSGGFNEQFF. CDR3 coding DNA: TGTGCCAGCAGCATCCAGACTAGCGGGGGTTTCAATGAGCAGTTCTTC.